One sample yielded the 2 T cell receptor beta chains listed below, sequenced in a study of yellow fever vaccine responses in identical twins. In TCRdb, the RT-PCR reads were re-called with MiXCR into one record per CDR3 protein. The table shows about 3,100 distinct CDR3 sequences, with 83% occurring only once. The specimen was T cells from blood (PBMCs), unsorted or a sorted subset (not recorded which), collected before or after yellow fever vaccination (not recorded which). The source is a woman younger than 30 who received the yellow fever vaccine.

The rearrangement joins TRBV11-1 to TRBJ2-1, with TRBD2 as a possible D gene (6 bases). CDR1 is SGHAT, CDR2 FQDESV, per germline (reference sequence). This CDR3 is built from 15 residues. Trimming left V 3 bases short and J 7 bases short, with 16 bases between. This chain's CDR3 is CASSFGTPQWNEQFF. CDR3 bases: TGTGCCAGCAGCTTCGGGACTCCCCAATGGAATGAGCAGTTCTTC.

V is TRBV20-1 and J is TRBJ2-5, with TRBD2 as a possible D gene (6 bases). The CDR3 is 12 residues long. Trimming took 4 bases from V and 5 from J, leaving 11 bases between them. Germline CDR1 reads DFQATT; CDR2 reads SNEGSKA (reference sequence). In DNA form, the CDR3 reads TGCAGTGCTATGACTAGTGACGAGACCCAGTACTTC. Its protein product is CSAMTSDETQYF.